Listed here are 12 T cell receptor beta chains from one sample, sequenced in a study of T cell repertoires in cytomegalovirus infection. Each CDR3 protein gets one entry after TCRdb re-called the reads with MiXCR. The table lists about 200,000 distinct CDR3 sequences, roughly 9% of them singletons, with about 5% in the top ten. Material: PBMCs. These receptors came from a human donor in good health (CMV status not recorded). Some clones in this sample may be carry-over from other donors' samples.

This chain joins TRBV24-1 and TRBJ2-2, with a weak D call TRBD2 (5 bases). The CDR3 has 16 residues. Trimming stripped 0 bases from V and 4 bases from J, with 11 bases between. Germline lookup yields CDR1 KGHDR and CDR2 SFDVKD. This CDR3 reads CATSDLLRGSTGELFF. The CDR3 DNA reads TGTGCCACCAGTGATTTGCTTCGGGGTTCCACCGGGGAGCTGTTTTTT.

The V gene is TRBV5-1, the J gene TRBJ2-2; D remains ambiguous. The V gene's germline CDR1 is SGHRS and CDR2 YFSETQ. V lost 4 bases, J lost 3 bases, and 16 bases lay in between. This CDR3 contains 16 residues. DNA for the CDR3: TGCGCCAGCAGCCTGGTAGAAACATCTTACACCGGGGAGCTGTTTTTT. Encoded protein: CASSLVETSYTGELFF.

This clonotype was counted ten times or more. The V call is TRBV7-9, the J call TRBJ1-1; no firm D call. Germline-derived CDR1 and CDR2 are SEHNR and FQNEAQ (reference sequence). Between the trimmed V and J ends, which lost 0 bases and 9 bases, there was a span of 11 bases. The CDR3 spans 13 residues. CDR3 residues: CASSLALQTKAFF. The CDR3 nucleotides read TGTGCCAGCAGCTTAGCGCTTCAGACCAAAGCTTTCTTT.

This clonotype showed up many times. Here the CDR3 DNA reads TGCAGCGTTTCTCTTCGACTAGCGGGAGCAGATACGCAGTATTTT. The encoded protein is CSVSLRLAGADTQYF. The chain combines TRBV29-1 with TRBJ2-3; 12 positions match TRBD2. Germline V gene data show CDR1 as SQVTM and CDR2 as ANQGSEA. The CDR3 contains 15 residues. Losses at the gene ends were 5 bases for V and 4 bases for J; bases not matched to a gene: 7.

This clonotype was found many times. The gene calls are TRBV7-9 and TRBJ2-1, with 9 bases that match TRBD1. CDR3 size: 15 residues. The V segment lost 3 bases and the J segment 4 bases; nucleotides outside the gene matches: 4. Germline V gene sequence: CDR1 SEHNR, CDR2 FQNEAQ (reference sequence). The CDR3 sequence: CASSLGQGLYNEQFF. The CDR3 region has the DNA TGTGCCAGCAGCTTGGGACAGGGCCTTTACAATGAGCAGTTCTTC.

The sample holds many counts of this clonotype. The V gene is TRBV19, the J gene TRBJ2-7, with 9 bases matching TRBD1. With 5 bases clipped from V and 5 bases from J, the junction kept 7 bases outside the gene matches. The CDR3 contains 14 residues. In germline, CDR1 is LNHDA, CDR2 SQIVND (reference sequence). This chain's CDR3 is CASSLRTGVDEQYF. The CDR3 region has the DNA TGTGCCAGTAGTCTAAGGACAGGGGTGGACGAGCAGTACTTC.

This clonotype was seen ten or more times. This chain links TRBV27 with TRBJ2-3; D is unresolved. Germline CDR1 and CDR2: MNHEY and SMNVEV (reference sequence). V lost 5 bases and J lost 2, with 11 bases in between. The CDR3 spans 14 residues. Here the CDR3 reads CASSPPTYTDTQYF. In DNA form, the CDR3 reads TGTGCCAGCAGTCCTCCGACTTACACAGATACGCAGTATTTT.

The table lists this clonotype with a few counts. The gene calls are TRBV28 and TRBJ2-1, with 8 bases lining up with TRBD2. The germline CDR1 and CDR2 sequences are MDHEN and SYDVKM. CDR3 length equals 14 residues. V lost 5 bases, J lost 7 bases, and 7 bases stayed unmatched. CDR3 residues: CASSPRGGANEQFF. The CDR3, as DNA: TGTGCCAGCAGTCCCCGGGGGGGGGCGAATGAGCAGTTCTTC.

Ten or more counts support this clonotype. CDR3 nucleotides: TGTGCCAGCAGTTTTGCCAGGGGCTCCTACAATGAGCAGTTCTTC. Amino acid sequence: CASSFARGSYNEQFF. This chain connects TRBV28 to TRBJ2-1, with D possibly being TRBD1 (6 bases). Trimming cost V 3 bases and J 0 bases, with 9 bases left between them. CDR1 is MDHEN and CDR2 is SYDVKM in the germline V gene. The CDR3 sequence is 15 residues long.

This clonotype was detected many times. The chain has TRBV7-8 and TRBJ1-2; weak D call: TRBD1 (6 bases). Trimming took off 3 bases at V and 4 bases at J, with 15 bases between the two ends. The length of the CDR3 is 15 residues. Germline CDR1 and CDR2: SGHVS and FQNEAQ. The CDR3 loop reads CASSLNTGTIYGYTF. Here the CDR3 DNA reads TGTGCCAGCAGCTTGAACACCGGGACAATCTATGGCTACACCTTC.

The sample holds many counts of this clonotype. The V call is TRBV20-1, the J call TRBJ1-2; a weak D match, TRBD1 (6 bases). With 5 bases removed from V and 0 bases from J, the gap between germline ends came to 19 bases. The germline V gene encodes CDR1 DFQATT and CDR2 SNEGSKA (reference sequence). The CDR3 loop spans 16 amino acids. CDR3 nucleotide sequence: TGCAGTGCTGGAACAGGGACATCAGGGACTAACTATGGCTACACCTTC. Residues: CSAGTGTSGTNYGYTF.

This clonotype was found many times. V usage is TRBV7-2 and J usage is TRBJ1-2; the D gene is possibly TRBD1 (6 bases). This CDR3 comprises 16 residues. Germline V lookup: CDR1 SGHTA, CDR2 FQGNSA. V dropped 4 bases and J dropped 8 bases, with 23 bases sitting between them. The CDR3 nucleotides read TGTGCCAGCAGCTCCCAAAAGACCATAGCAGGGGCCGGCTACACCTTC. Its protein is CASSSQKTIAGAGYTF.